This record covers a single T cell receptor (beta chain). Between the trimmed V and J ends, which lost 3 bases and 2 bases, there was a span of 12 bases. The CDR3 loop spans 14 amino acids. Germline CDR1 reads SGHNT; CDR2 reads YYREEE (reference sequence). These data come from a study of blood T cell repertoires in COVID-19. Study details: Samples of COVID-19 (acute and convalescent) were obtained from the United States, Italy and Spain. From T cells, B-cell-depleted T cells, or PBMCs came the material, which was cDNA or gDNA.

As processed by the authors: Reference gene primer amplification gave nucleated cell count estimates. The table came from immunoSEQ multiplex PCR; TCRdb's copy has only in-frame clones and leaves some out. The V and J calls and clone size are taken from that table; D and trimming were inferred from the DNA. The sample lists some 250,000 clones, around 88% seen once, with about 12% in the top ten. The sample comprised peripheral blood. The TCR originated in a man aged 80 or over with acute or convalescent COVID-19. The V and J genes are TRBV5-4 and TRBJ2-7, with a possible D match to TRBD1 (6 bases). The CDR3 spells CASSSGPGAYEQYF. CDR3 sequence (DNA): TGTGCCAGCAGCTCAGGGCCAGGGGCCTACGAGCAGTACTTC.